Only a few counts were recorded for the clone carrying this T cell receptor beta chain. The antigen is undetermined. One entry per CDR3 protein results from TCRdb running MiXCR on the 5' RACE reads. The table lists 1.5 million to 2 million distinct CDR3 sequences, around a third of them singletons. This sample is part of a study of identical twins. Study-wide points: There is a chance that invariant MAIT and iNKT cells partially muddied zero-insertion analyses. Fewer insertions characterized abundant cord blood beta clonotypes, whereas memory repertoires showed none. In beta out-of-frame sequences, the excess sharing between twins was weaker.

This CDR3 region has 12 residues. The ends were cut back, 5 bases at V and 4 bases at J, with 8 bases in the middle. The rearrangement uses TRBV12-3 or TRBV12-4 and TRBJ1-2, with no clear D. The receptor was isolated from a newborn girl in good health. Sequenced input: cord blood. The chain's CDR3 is CASSVWGYGYTF. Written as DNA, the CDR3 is TGTGCCAGCAGTGTCTGGGGCTATGGCTACACCTTC.